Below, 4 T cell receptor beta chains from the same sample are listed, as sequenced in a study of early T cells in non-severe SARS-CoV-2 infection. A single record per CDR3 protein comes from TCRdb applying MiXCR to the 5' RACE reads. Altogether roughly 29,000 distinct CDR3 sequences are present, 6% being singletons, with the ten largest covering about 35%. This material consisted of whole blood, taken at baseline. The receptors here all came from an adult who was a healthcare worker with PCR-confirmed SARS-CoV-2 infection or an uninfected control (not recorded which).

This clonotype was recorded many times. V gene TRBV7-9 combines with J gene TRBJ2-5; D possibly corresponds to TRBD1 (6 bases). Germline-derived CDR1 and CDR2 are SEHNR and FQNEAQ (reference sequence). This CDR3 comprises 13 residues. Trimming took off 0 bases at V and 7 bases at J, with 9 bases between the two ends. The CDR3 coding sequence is TGTGCCAGCAGCTTAGCCCAGGGGAGGACCCAGTACTTC. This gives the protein CASSLAQGRTQYF.

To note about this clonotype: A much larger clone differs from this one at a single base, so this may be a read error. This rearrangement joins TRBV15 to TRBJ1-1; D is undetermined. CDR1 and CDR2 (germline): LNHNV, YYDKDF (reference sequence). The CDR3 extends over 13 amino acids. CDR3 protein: CTTSSPHPFEAFF. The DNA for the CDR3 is TGTACCACCAGCAGCCCTCATCCATTTGAAGCTTTCTTT.

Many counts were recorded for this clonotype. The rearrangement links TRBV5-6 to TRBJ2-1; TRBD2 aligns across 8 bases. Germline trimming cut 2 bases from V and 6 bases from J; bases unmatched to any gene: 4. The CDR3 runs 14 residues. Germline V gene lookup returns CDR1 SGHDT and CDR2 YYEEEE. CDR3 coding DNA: TGTGCCAGCAGCTTCTGGCGGGGGGCCAATGAGCAGTTCTTC. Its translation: CASSFWRGANEQFF.

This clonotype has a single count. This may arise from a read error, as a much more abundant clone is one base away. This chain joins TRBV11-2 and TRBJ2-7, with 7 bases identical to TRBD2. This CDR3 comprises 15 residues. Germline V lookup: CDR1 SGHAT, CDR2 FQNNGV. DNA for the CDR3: TGTGTCAGCAGCTCCGGGGAGGGCTTCCCCTACGAGCAGTACTTC. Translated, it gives CVSSSGEGFPYEQYF.